This entry lists 16 T cell receptor beta chains sequenced from one sample in a study of Graves' ophthalmopathy and Graves' hyperthyroidism. Amplified TCR beta CDR3 regions were obtained using RNA transcripts as template. In the first round, RT-PCR was carried out with HTBI primers, and a multiplex PCR formed the second round. TCRdb itself ran the multiplex PCR reads through MiXCR, one entry per CDR3 protein. Here the sample spans 150,000 to 200,000 distinct CDR3 sequences, 30% to 45% being singletons. The source material was peripheral blood. The receptor source for this set is a man in his thirties or forties with Graves' ophthalmopathy.

This clonotype was detected many times. V usage is TRBV6-2 or TRBV6-3 and J usage is TRBJ1-2; 9 bases align to TRBD1. The CDR3 contains 15 residues. The germline CDR1 and CDR2 sequences are MNHEY and SVGEGT. Unmatched junction bases numbered 13, after V lost 6 bases and J lost 8 bases. The CDR3 sequence: CASSAVGQGLVGYTF. DNA of the CDR3: TGTGCCAGCAGCGCTGTGGGACAGGGACTGGTCGGCTACACCTTC.

This clonotype showed up many times. The chain links TRBV20-1 to TRBJ2-7, with a weak D call TRBD1 (5 bases). The V gene lost 3 bases and the J gene lost 0 bases, with 9 bases spanning the gap. The CDR3 totals 13 residues. Germline CDR1 DFQATT, CDR2 SNEGSKA (reference sequence). CDR3 coding DNA: TGCAGTGCTAGTCCGCAGGGCTCCTACGAGCAGTACTTC. Its protein product is CSASPQGSYEQYF.

This chain joins TRBV25-1 and TRBJ1-5; D not resolved. The CDR3 totals 13 residues. Deletions cut 3 bases from V and 5 bases from J, with 8 bases between. Germline V lookup: CDR1 MGHDK, CDR2 SYGVNS. This CDR3 is CASSEQTDQPQHF. The CDR3, as DNA: TGTGCCAGCAGTGAGCAGACCGATCAGCCCCAGCATTTT. The full variable domain, its missing parts supplied by reference TRBV25-1 and TRBJ1-5, is EADIYQTPRYLVIGTGKKITLECSQTMGHDKMYWYQQDPGMELHLIHYSYGVNSTEKGDLSSESTVSRIRTEHFPLTLESARPSHTSQYLCASSEQTDQPQHFGDGTRLSIL.

CDR3 sequence: CAIRGYNSPLHF. The CDR3 DNA follows: TGTGCCATCAGGGGCTATAATTCACCCCTCCACTTT. The chain has TRBV10-3 and TRBJ1-6, with no clear D. Germline loops: CDR1 ENHRY, CDR2 SYGVKD. The germline V and J ends were trimmed by 6 bases and 3 bases, with 3 bases remaining between them. The CDR3 runs to 12 residues.

This clonotype was observed a few times. This chain links TRBV7-2 with TRBJ1-3, with D uncertain. Between the trimmed V and J ends, which lost 2 bases and 2 bases, there was a span of 4 bases. Germline V gene sequence: CDR1 SGHTA, CDR2 FQGNSA. This CDR3 is built from 13 residues. The DNA for the CDR3 is TGTGCCAGCAGCTTAAGGCCTGGAAACACCATATATTTT. Protein sequence: CASSLRPGNTIYF.

This clonotype was recorded at least ten times. The chain is built from TRBV27 and TRBJ1-6; no firm D call. The germline CDR1 and CDR2 sequences are MNHEY and SMNVEV (reference sequence). The CDR3 loop spans 10 amino acids. V lost 7 bases and J lost 12, with 7 bases in between. Here the CDR3 DNA reads TGTGCCAGCACACACCTACCCCTCCACTTT. Amino acid sequence: CASTHLPLHF.

This clonotype was counted a few times. The DNA for the CDR3 is TGTGCTAGTGGTTTGGGCGGGACGGCAACTGAAGCTTTCTTT. Residues: CASGLGGTATEAFF. This sequence joins TRBV12-5 and TRBJ1-1; tentative D call: TRBD1 (5 bases). The CDR3 has 14 amino acids. The V gene's germline CDR1 is LGHNT and CDR2 FRNRAP. Trimming removed 1 base at V and 5 bases at J, with 11 bases between. Supplemented by reference TRBV12-5 and TRBJ1-1, the full variable domain reads DARVTQTPRHKVTEMGQEVTMRCQPILGHNTVFWYRQTMMQGLELLAYFRNRAPLDDSGMPKDRFSAEMPDATLATLKIQPSEPRDSAVYFCASGLGGTATEAFFGQGTRLTVV.

The V call is TRBV5-1, the J call TRBJ2-7; D uncertain. CDR1 and CDR2 from the germline V gene are SGHRS and YFSETQ. Deletions cut 0 bases from V and 6 bases from J, with 10 bases between. The CDR3 extends over 13 amino acids. The CDR3 is CASSLEGSGEQYF. Here the CDR3 DNA reads TGCGCCAGCAGCTTGGAGGGTTCCGGCGAGCAGTACTTC.

In this sample, this clonotype turned up many times. The chain uses TRBV7-6 and TRBJ2-7; 13 bases align to TRBD2. CDR1 SGHVS and CDR2 FNYEAQ come from the germline V gene. The CDR3 length is 16 residues. V dropped 5 bases and J dropped 2; count of bases not matched to a gene: 6. CDR3: CASSRGLAGTTYEQYF. DNA for the CDR3: TGTGCCAGCAGCAGGGGACTAGCGGGAACGACCTACGAGCAGTACTTC.

This chain uses TRBV28 with TRBJ1-3; D gene uncertain. V lost 4 bases to trimming and J lost 0 bases, with 10 bases between them. The germline CDR1 and CDR2 sequences are MDHEN and SYDVKM. This CDR3 has 15 residues. Written as DNA, the CDR3 is TGTGCCAGCAGTTCTCAAACTGTCTCTGGAAACACCATATATTTT. It encodes CASSSQTVSGNTIYF.

This clonotype was seen at least ten times. The chain joins TRBV6-2 or TRBV6-3 to TRBJ2-5; D is ambiguous. CDR1 MNHEY and CDR2 SVGEGT come from the germline V gene. Deletions cut 6 bases from V and 3 bases from J, with 8 bases between. This CDR3 region has 12 residues. The CDR3 here is CASRSDKETQYF. The CDR3 nucleotides read TGTGCCAGCAGGTCAGACAAAGAGACCCAGTACTTC.

This clonotype was observed at least ten times. The chain combines TRBV30 with TRBJ1-6; D remains unclear. Looked up from germline, CDR1 is GTSNPN and CDR2 is SVGIG (reference sequence). V was pared by 1 base and J by 9 bases, with 16 bases between. The CDR3 loop spans 15 amino acids. The CDR3 loop reads CAWSDEREGGSPLHF. In DNA, the CDR3 is TGTGCCTGGAGTGACGAAAGGGAGGGTGGTTCACCCCTCCACTTT.

This clonotype was seen many times. The CDR3 sequence is CASSYQGTYGYTF. The CDR3 nucleotides are TGTGCCAGCAGTTACCAGGGGACCTATGGCTACACCTTC. The chain couples TRBV6-2 or TRBV6-3 to TRBJ1-2; D perhaps matches TRBD1 (6 bases). V was clipped by 2 bases and J by 4 bases, with 8 bases between them. The V gene's germline CDR1 is MNHEY and CDR2 SVGEGT. The CDR3 spans 13 residues.

This clonotype was seen ten or more times. Here the CDR3 DNA reads TGCGCCAGCAGCGGCCGGACAGGGCGGAACACCGGGGAGCTGTTTTTT. Translating it yields CASSGRTGRNTGELFF. V and J are TRBV4-1 and TRBJ2-2; 8 positions match TRBD1. After removal of 5 bases from V and 1 base from J, the junction contained 6 bases not matched to a gene. Germline-derived CDR1 and CDR2 are MGHRA and YSYEKL. CDR3 size: 16 residues.

This clonotype has at least ten counts. The chain uses TRBV12-3 or TRBV12-4 and TRBJ1-1; D is uncertain. Trimming shortened V by 2 bases and J by 9 bases, and 16 bases separated the two germline ends. There are 14 residues in the CDR3. The CDR3 region is CASSLQRGRTKAFF. CDR3 DNA: TGTGCCAGCAGTTTACAGAGAGGAAGGACTAAAGCTTTCTTT.

The J gene is TRBJ2-7, the V gene TRBV28; D is perhaps TRBD1 or TRBD2 (5 bases each). This CDR3 region has 13 residues. Germline V gene data show CDR1 as MDHEN and CDR2 as SYDVKM. Trimming stripped 11 bases from V and 2 bases from J, with 16 bases between. Written as DNA, the CDR3 is TGTGCCTCTGGGGGAGCCGACGCCTACGAGCAGTACTTC. It translates to CASGGADAYEQYF.